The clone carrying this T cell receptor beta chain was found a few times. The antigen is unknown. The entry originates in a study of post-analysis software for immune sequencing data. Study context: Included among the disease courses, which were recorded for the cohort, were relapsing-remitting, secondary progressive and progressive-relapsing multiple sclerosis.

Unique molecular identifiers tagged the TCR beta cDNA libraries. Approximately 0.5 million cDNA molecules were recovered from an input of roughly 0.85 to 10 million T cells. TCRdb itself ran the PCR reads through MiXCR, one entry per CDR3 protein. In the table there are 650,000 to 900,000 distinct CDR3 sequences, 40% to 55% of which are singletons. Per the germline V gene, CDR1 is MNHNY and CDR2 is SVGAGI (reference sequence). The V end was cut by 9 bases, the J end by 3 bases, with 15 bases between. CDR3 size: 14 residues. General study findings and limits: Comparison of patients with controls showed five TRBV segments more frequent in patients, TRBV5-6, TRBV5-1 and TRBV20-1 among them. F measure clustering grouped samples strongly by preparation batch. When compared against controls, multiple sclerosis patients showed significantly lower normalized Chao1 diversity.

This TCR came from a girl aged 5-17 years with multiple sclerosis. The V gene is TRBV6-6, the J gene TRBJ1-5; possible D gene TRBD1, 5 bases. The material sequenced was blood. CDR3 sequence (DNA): TGTGCCAGTCAGCCTACGGGGCCCAATCAGCCCCAGCATTTT. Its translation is CASQPTGPNQPQHF.